These T cell receptor beta chains were read from a single sample in a study of T cell responses to AZD1222 COVID-19 vaccine. Repertoires were generated with immunoSEQ multiplex PCR, while TCRdb's copy carries only in-frame clones and drops some. The sample has around 100,000 clones, roughly 83% seen once. This material consisted of peripheral blood, taken on day 0 of AZD1222 vaccination. The receptors originated from an adult in good health. Both conserved end residues are part of each CDR3. Fields, in order: D gene, V gene, clone size, J gene, CDR3 DNA, CDR3 protein. D genes are given only for firm matches. Clone size is shown for a subset of rows, as once, few, many or a class of expanded clone.

d_call: -; v_call: TRBV24-1; clone_size: -; j_call: TRBJ2-1; cdr3_nt: TGTGCCACCAGTGACCCGGGTCCCAAGGGCAATGAGCAGTTCTTC; cdr3_aa: CATSDPGPKGNEQFF
d_call: -; v_call: TRBV19; clone_size: -; j_call: TRBJ2-1; cdr3_nt: TGTGCCAGCCAAAAAACCAGGGAGGCCTACAATGAGCAGTTCTTC; cdr3_aa: CASQKTREAYNEQFF
d_call: TRBD1; v_call: TRBV28; clone_size: -; j_call: TRBJ2-7; cdr3_nt: TGTGCCAGCAGCTCTGACCCCCGGACAGGTACGCACTTC; cdr3_aa: CASSSDPRTGTHF
d_call: TRBD2; v_call: TRBV7-9; clone_size: -; j_call: TRBJ2-7; cdr3_nt: TGTGCCAGCAGCTACGGGGGGACCATTCTTTCCTACGAGCAGTACTTC; cdr3_aa: CASSYGGTILSYEQYF
d_call: -; v_call: TRBV10-3; clone_size: few; j_call: TRBJ1-1; cdr3_nt: TGTGCCATCAGCGGAGGAGAGGAGCGGAACACTGAAGCTTTCTTT; cdr3_aa: CAISGGEERNTEAFF
d_call: -; v_call: TRBV10-3; clone_size: few; j_call: TRBJ1-2; cdr3_nt: TGTGCCATCAGTGAGAATGGGGTAACCGATGGCTACACCTTC; cdr3_aa: CAISENGVTDGYTF
d_call: -; v_call: TRBV19; clone_size: -; j_call: TRBJ1-5; cdr3_nt: TGTGCCAGTAGTACCAACAGGGAGTGGAGCAATCAGCCCCAGCATTTT; cdr3_aa: CASSTNREWSNQPQHF
d_call: -; v_call: TRBV24-1; clone_size: -; j_call: TRBJ1-2; cdr3_nt: TGTGCCACCAGTGATTTGGCTTTCCCCTATGGCTACACCTTC; cdr3_aa: CATSDLAFPYGYTF
d_call: -; v_call: TRBV11-3; clone_size: -; j_call: TRBJ1-2; cdr3_nt: TGTGCCAGCAGCTTATCCACGGGGCTCGGTGGCTACACCTTC; cdr3_aa: CASSLSTGLGGYTF
d_call: -; v_call: TRBV18; clone_size: -; j_call: TRBJ1-1; cdr3_nt: TGTGCCAGCTCACCGGTCCTGTTGAACACTGAAGCTTTCTTT; cdr3_aa: CASSPVLLNTEAFF
d_call: TRBD1; v_call: TRBV5-1; clone_size: -; j_call: TRBJ2-3; cdr3_nt: TGCGCCAGCAGCCCGGGACAGAGCACAGATACGCAGTATTTT; cdr3_aa: CASSPGQSTDTQYF
d_call: TRBD2; v_call: TRBV28; clone_size: -; j_call: TRBJ2-7; cdr3_nt: TGTGCCAGCAGTCGCGGGGGGGGTTCAAGGGAGCAGTACTTC; cdr3_aa: CASSRGGGSREQYF
d_call: -; v_call: TRBV28; clone_size: -; j_call: TRBJ1-3; cdr3_nt: TGTGCCAGCACCACTAGGGTGGGGAACACCATATATTTT; cdr3_aa: CASTTRVGNTIYF
d_call: -; v_call: TRBV9; clone_size: -; j_call: TRBJ2-1; cdr3_nt: TGTGCCAGCAGCGAAAGTGGGTCCTACAATGAGCAGTTCTTC; cdr3_aa: CASSESGSYNEQFF
d_call: TRBD1; v_call: TRBV6-4; clone_size: -; j_call: TRBJ2-1; cdr3_nt: TGTGCCAGCCCCCCGGGACAGGGCTACAATGAGCAGTTCTTC; cdr3_aa: CASPPGQGYNEQFF
d_call: -; v_call: TRBV5-1; clone_size: -; j_call: TRBJ2-7; cdr3_nt: TGCGCCAGCAGCGAACTGACAGGTACCTACGAGCAGTACTTC; cdr3_aa: CASSELTGTYEQYF
d_call: -; v_call: TRBV12-3/TRBV12-4; clone_size: few; j_call: TRBJ1-1; cdr3_nt: TGTGCCAGCAGCATAGTTATGAACACTGAAGCTTTCTTT; cdr3_aa: CASSIVMNTEAFF
d_call: TRBD2; v_call: TRBV7-2; clone_size: -; j_call: TRBJ2-3; cdr3_nt: TGTGCCAGCAGCTTAAGGGGACTAGCGGGCACAGATACGCAGTATTTT; cdr3_aa: CASSLRGLAGTDTQYF